The 21 T cell receptor beta chains below come from one sample, sequenced in a study of neurological immune-mediated disorders. TCRdb called the 5' RACE reads again in MiXCR, with one record for every CDR3 protein. The sample yields about 24,000 distinct CDR3 sequences, 13% seen once. The sequencing input was PBMCs. These receptors were collected from a woman aged 40-49 years with HTLV-1-associated myelopathy (HAM/TSP).

This clonotype occurred many times. V gene TRBV20-1 combines with J gene TRBJ2-5; 9 nucleotides agree with TRBD1. This CDR3 comprises 13 residues. The germline CDR1 and CDR2 sequences are DFQATT and SNEGSKA (reference sequence). The V gene end was trimmed by 5 bases and the J gene end by 5 bases; junction bases not matched to a gene: 6. CDR3 sequence (DNA): TGCAGTGCTGGGGACAGGGTTGGGGAGACCCAGTACTTC. Translated, it gives CSAGDRVGETQYF.

V and J are TRBV2 and TRBJ2-3; D not resolved. This CDR3 has 13 amino acids. Looked up from germline, CDR1 is SNHLY and CDR2 is FYNNEI. V gave up 6 bases and J gave up 0 bases, with 7 bases separating them. CDR3 DNA: TGTGCCAGCAGGACGGACAGCACAGATACGCAGTATTTT. Its translation: CASRTDSTDTQYF.

This clonotype came up many times. The chain is built from TRBV7-2 and TRBJ2-7, with D perhaps matching TRBD2 (6 bases). Germline values: CDR1 SGHTA, CDR2 FQGNSA. V lost 2 bases and J 4 bases, leaving 12 bases between the germline ends. The CDR3 spans 14 residues. The CDR3 nucleotides are TGTGCCAGCAGCTTAAGGAGGGGAAGGTACGAGCAGTACGTC. It specifies CASSLRRGRYEQYV.

V and J are TRBV7-2 and TRBJ2-1; either TRBD1 or TRBD2 may supply D (5 bases each). CDR3 length: 14 residues. Trimming cost V 7 bases and J 0 bases, with 10 bases left between them. Germline values: CDR1 SGHTA, CDR2 FQGNSA. The CDR3 nucleotides are TGTGCCAGCAACTGGGGGATCTCCTACAATGAGCAGTTCTTC. This sequence encodes CASNWGISYNEQFF.

By share, this clonotype counts as medium-sized. This chain joins TRBV10-3 and TRBJ2-4; unclear D gene. This CDR3 has 12 amino acids. In germline, CDR1 is ENHRY, CDR2 SYGVKD. The V end was cut by 3 bases, the J end by 3 bases, with 3 bases between. The CDR3: CAISEGKNIQYF. For the CDR3, the DNA is TGTGCCATCAGTGAAGGCAAAAACATTCAGTACTTC.

This clonotype was recorded at least ten times. The CDR3 region is CASSLTQEQFF. The CDR3, as DNA: TGTGCCAGCAGCCTCACACAGGAGCAGTTCTTC. This chain connects TRBV12-3 or TRBV12-4 to TRBJ2-1; D gene uncertain. This CDR3 contains 11 residues. The V and J ends lost 6 bases and 10 bases respectively, with 10 bases between them.

This clonotype was observed many times. The V call is TRBV4-1, the J call TRBJ2-2; D possibly uses TRBD1 or TRBD2 (5 bases each). Germline assignment: CDR1 MGHRA and CDR2 YSYEKL. The CDR3 loop spans 15 amino acids. V shed 4 bases and J shed 0 bases, with 9 bases lying between them. DNA for the CDR3: TGCGCCAGCAGCCTAGCGACAGCGAACACCGGGGAGCTGTTTTTT. As protein: CASSLATANTGELFF.

This clonotype was recorded many times. The chain links TRBV20-1 to TRBJ1-5, with 7 positions matching TRBD1. The CDR3 contains 14 residues. Germline V gene data show CDR1 as DFQATT and CDR2 as SNEGSKA (reference sequence). Trimming cost V 3 bases and J 3 bases; bases outside gene matches: 5. This CDR3 is CSASQGGVNQPQHF. The CDR3 DNA sequence: TGCAGTGCTAGCCAGGGGGGGGTCAATCAGCCCCAGCATTTT.

This clonotype has at least ten counts. V and J are TRBV5-1 and TRBJ2-2; D is unresolved. Trimming removed 0 bases from V and 9 bases from J, with 6 bases in between. From germline, CDR1 is SGHRS and CDR2 YFSETQ. The CDR3 contains 12 residues. CDR3 residues: CASSLVGRELFF. For the CDR3, the DNA is TGCGCCAGCAGCTTGGTAGGCCGGGAGCTGTTTTTT.

This clonotype was seen many times. The chain joins TRBV5-1 to TRBJ2-1; no firm D call. Germline assignment: CDR1 SGHRS and CDR2 YFSETQ. This CDR3 is built from 10 residues. V lost 3 bases and J 6 bases, leaving 1 base between the germline ends. CDR3 in DNA: TGCGCCAGCAGCTCCAATGAGCAGTTCTTC. Encoded protein: CASSSNEQFF.

The table lists this clonotype with many counts. The chain has TRBV15 and TRBJ2-4, with D perhaps matching TRBD2 (5 bases). Germline values: CDR1 LNHNV, CDR2 YYDKDF (reference sequence). This CDR3 spans 13 amino acids. Trimming stripped 4 bases from V and 7 bases from J, with 11 bases between. In nucleotides, the CDR3 is TGTGCCACCAGCACGGACTCAGCGAACATTCAGTACTTC. Its protein product is CATSTDSANIQYF.

At least ten counts were recorded for this clonotype. This chain joins TRBV15 and TRBJ2-7, with 8 bases matching TRBD1. V shed 1 base, J shed 7 bases, and the junction held 3 bases outside the gene matches. CDR1 LNHNV and CDR2 YYDKDF come from the germline V gene (reference sequence). CDR3 length: 13 residues. The CDR3 DNA sequence: TGTGCCACCAGCAGAGGGACAGGGTGGGAGCAGTACGTC. This gives the protein CATSRGTGWEQYV.

This clonotype was seen ten or more times. The V call is TRBV20-1, the J call TRBJ2-1; 8 nucleotides match TRBD2. The CDR3 is made up of 16 amino acids. Germline-derived CDR1 and CDR2 are DFQATT and SNEGSKA (reference sequence). J was trimmed by 7 bases and V by 6 bases; bases with no gene match: 17. CDR3 residues: CSAPAIAGGFWNEQFF. CDR3 in DNA: TGCAGTGCCCCCGCCATCGCGGGGGGCTTTTGGAATGAGCAGTTCTTC.

This clonotype was counted ten times or more. J is TRBJ2-3 and V is TRBV12-3 or TRBV12-4, with D perhaps matching TRBD2 (7 bases). CDR3 size: 14 residues. V was cut by 3 bases and J by 2 bases, with 9 bases left in between. As DNA, the CDR3 is TGTGCCAGCAGTTTTGCGGGGGCCACAGATACGCAGTATTTT. It specifies CASSFAGATDTQYF.

Comments on this clonotype: This may stem from a read error, because a much larger clone lies one nucleotide away. The J gene is TRBJ1-1, the V gene TRBV5-5, with 8 bases lining up with TRBD1. Germline lookup yields CDR1 SGHKS and CDR2 YYEKEE (reference sequence). CDR3 length: 13 residues. For the CDR3, the DNA is TGTGTCAGCAGCTTGGAACAGGGGGCTGAAGCTTTCTTT. Translated, it gives CVSSLEQGAEAFF. Full variable domain (remainder filled in from reference TRBV5-5 and TRBJ1-1): DAGVTQSPTHLIKTRGQQVTLRCSPISGHKSVSWYQQVLGQGPQFIFQYYEKEERGRGNFPDRFSARQFPNYSSELNVNALLLGDSALYLCVSSLEQGAEAFFGQGTRLTVV.

This clonotype has a count of ten or more. This rearrangement joins TRBV6-1 to TRBJ1-1, with a possible D match to TRBD1 (5 bases). V gave up 7 bases and J gave up 6 bases, with 24 bases separating them. Germline CDR1 is MNHNS and CDR2 is SASEGT. This CDR3 has 16 amino acids. This CDR3 reads CASTDFPGGGTSEAFF. The CDR3, as DNA: TGTGCCAGCACCGATTTTCCCGGAGGCGGGACGTCTGAAGCTTTCTTT.

The table lists this clonotype with many counts. The chain employs TRBV20-1 and TRBJ1-1, with 8 bases lining up with TRBD1. CDR3 length: 14 residues. Germline values: CDR1 DFQATT, CDR2 SNEGSKA (reference sequence). The J segment lost 4 bases and the V segment lost 3 bases, leaving 7 bases of the junction unmatched. The CDR3 sequence: CSARQGARGTEAFF. As DNA, the CDR3 is TGCAGTGCTAGGCAGGGGGCGCGGGGCACTGAAGCTTTCTTT.

V usage is TRBV12-3 or TRBV12-4 and J usage is TRBJ2-5; D is uncertain. Trimming took 4 bases from V and 3 from J, leaving 12 bases between them. The CDR3 consists of 14 residues. CDR3 in amino acids: CASSSPGGKETQYF. CDR3 bases: TGTGCCAGCAGTTCCCCAGGTGGCAAAGAGACCCAGTACTTC.

This clonotype was seen repeatedly, ten times or more. The V call is TRBV20-1, the J call TRBJ2-3; TRBD1 agrees at 9 bases. V gave up 8 bases and J gave up 2 bases; unmatched junction bases: 5. The CDR3 is 13 residues long. Per germline, CDR1 DFQATT and CDR2 SNEGSKA (reference sequence). The chain's CDR3 is CSIGTGITDTQYF. In DNA, the CDR3 is TGCAGTATTGGGACAGGGATCACAGATACGCAGTATTTT.

There are a few counts of this clonotype. A much larger clone lies a single base off, so this may be a read error. The chain has TRBV10-3 and TRBJ2-1; D is uncertain. The CDR3 loop spans 16 amino acids. CDR1 is ENHRY, CDR2 SYGVKD, per germline. CDR3 amino acids: CTISERDGSSYNEQFF. The CDR3 DNA reads TGTACCATCAGTGAAAGAGACGGAAGCTCCTACAATGAGCAGTTCTTC.

This clonotype was seen ten or more times. The genes are TRBV12-5 and TRBJ1-2, with D possibly matching TRBD1 (6 bases). Between the trimmed V and J ends, which lost 4 bases and 8 bases, there was a span of 14 bases. Germline assignment: CDR1 LGHNT and CDR2 FRNRAP. CDR3 size: 13 residues. CDR3 in amino acids: CASGSTPGDGYTF. In nucleotides, the CDR3 is TGTGCTAGTGGTTCTACTCCAGGGGACGGCTACACCTTC.